The 14 T cell receptor beta chains in this list originate from one sample, sequenced in a study of CD8 T cells in Susac syndrome. An input of about 0.45 to 1 ug of RNA was subjected to reverse transcription using random hexamers. In TCRdb, the immunoSEQ multiplex PCR reads were re-called with MiXCR into one record per CDR3 protein. This sample has roughly 150,000 distinct CDR3 sequences, with about 92% found just once. The sequencing sample was made of CD4+ T cells from PBMCs. These receptors came from a human donor in good health.

CDR3 loop: CASSLEGREQYF. In DNA, the CDR3 is TGTGCCAGCAGCTTAGAGGGGCGTGAGCAGTACTTC. The J gene is TRBJ2-7, the V gene TRBV7-9; a possible D gene is TRBD1 (5 bases). The V end was cut by 1 base, the J end by 7 bases, with 8 bases between. The germline V gene encodes CDR1 SEHNR and CDR2 FQNEAQ (reference sequence). The CDR3 consists of 12 residues.

CDR3 sequence reads: CASSYPGLGGSEDTEAFF. The CDR3 nucleotides are TGTGCCAGCAGTTACCCCGGTTTAGGGGGGTCGGAGGACACTGAAGCTTTCTTT. The J gene is TRBJ1-1, the V gene TRBV6-2 or TRBV6-3; a weak D match, TRBD1 (6 bases). The V gene's germline CDR1 is MNHEY and CDR2 SVGEGT. The CDR3 contains 18 residues. Trimming removed 2 bases from V and 3 bases from J, with 22 bases in between.

The chain uses TRBV12-3 or TRBV12-4 and TRBJ2-1; D is unresolved. The CDR3 runs 14 residues. V was pared by 3 bases and J by 2 bases, with 8 bases between. The CDR3, as DNA: TGTGCCAGCAGTTTTGGTCAGGCCTACAATGAGCAGTTCTTC. This translates into CASSFGQAYNEQFF.

The chain uses TRBV5-1 and TRBJ1-1; possibly TRBD1 for D (6 bases). Germline V gene data show CDR1 as SGHRS and CDR2 as YFSETQ. The CDR3 covers 14 residues. Trimming left V 5 bases short and J 1 base short, with 12 bases between. CDR3 DNA sequence: TGCGCCAGCAGGAGGCAGGGGAGGAACACTGAAGCTTTCTTT. Its protein product is CASRRQGRNTEAFF. The variable domain in full, with the rest retrieved from reference TRBV5-1 and TRBJ1-1, is KAGVTQTPRYLIKTRGQQVTLSCSPISGHRSVSWYQQTPGQGLQFLFEYFSETQRNKGNFPGRFSGRQFSNSRSEMNVSTLELGDSALYLCASRRQGRNTEAFFGQGTRLTVV.

This rearrangement joins TRBV7-8 to TRBJ1-4; TRBD1 is a possible D gene (5 bases). CDR3 length: 14 amino acids. Germline assignment: CDR1 SGHVS and CDR2 FQNEAQ. Trimming took 2 bases from V and 8 from J, leaving 12 bases between them. The CDR3 spells CASSLMGPTEKLFF. CDR3 sequence (DNA): TGTGCCAGCAGCTTAATGGGACCGACCGAAAAACTGTTTTTT.

This rearrangement joins TRBV7-2 to TRBJ1-4; tentatively, D is TRBD1 (6 bases). Trimming removed 1 base at V and 8 bases at J, with 14 bases between. Germline V CDR1 and CDR2: SGHTA, FQGNSA. The CDR3 length is 15 residues. The CDR3 nucleotides are TGTGCCAGCAGCTTAGAGTACAGGGCTGGAGAAAAACTGTTTTTT. Protein: CASSLEYRAGEKLFF.

This clonotype was recorded once. The chain recombines TRBV5-6 with TRBJ2-1, with 9 bases that match TRBD2. V lost 1 base to trimming and J lost 7 bases; unmatched junction nucleotides: 9. The CDR3 is 16 residues long. Looked up from germline, CDR1 is SGHDT and CDR2 is YYEEEE. The CDR3 DNA sequence: TGTGCCAGCAGCTTGAGATTGCTAGCGGGACGAAATGAGCAGTTCTTC. Amino acid sequence: CASSLRLLAGRNEQFF.

The V and J genes are TRBV5-1 and TRBJ2-1, with 11 bases aligning to TRBD2. The CDR3 is made up of 14 amino acids. Germline V gene data show CDR1 as SGHRS and CDR2 as YFSETQ. V lost 2 bases to trimming and J lost 6 bases; unmatched junction nucleotides: 1. This CDR3 is CASSFSGRANEQFF. Written as DNA, the CDR3 is TGCGCCAGCAGCTTTAGCGGGAGGGCCAATGAGCAGTTCTTC.

This sequence joins TRBV11-2 and TRBJ2-5; either TRBD1 or TRBD2 may fit D (7 bases each). CDR3 size: 14 residues. CDR1 is SGHAT, CDR2 FQNNGV, per germline. The germline V and J ends were trimmed by 11 bases and 7 bases, with 23 bases remaining between them. This chain's CDR3 is CAASAGGASATQYF. In DNA, the CDR3 is TGTGCCGCTAGTGCAGGGGGGGCGAGTGCGACCCAGTACTTC.

The CDR3 spells CASSYPPNQPQHF. CDR3 DNA sequence: TGTGCCAGCAGTTACCCCCCTAATCAGCCCCAGCATTTT. The chain joins TRBV6-2 or TRBV6-3 to TRBJ1-5; no firm D call. Between the trimmed V and J ends, which lost 2 bases and 4 bases, there was a span of 6 bases. Germline V gives CDR1 MNHEY, CDR2 SVGEGT. The CDR3 runs to 13 residues.

This chain links TRBV7-9 with TRBJ2-7; TRBD1 aligns across 10 bases. This CDR3 is 15 amino acids long. After removal of 6 bases from V and 2 bases from J, the junction contained 7 bases not matched to a gene. Germline assignment: CDR1 SEHNR and CDR2 FQNEAQ (reference sequence). The CDR3 reads CASSKPGTGAYEQYF. CDR3 nucleotides: TGTGCCAGCAGTAAGCCCGGGACAGGGGCCTACGAGCAGTACTTC. The full variable domain, its missing parts supplied by reference TRBV7-9 and TRBJ2-7, is DTGVSQNPRHKITKRGQNVTFRCDPISEHNRLYWYRQTLGQGPEFLTYFQNEAQLEKSRLLSDRFSAERPKGSFSTLEIQRTEQGDSAMYLCASSKPGTGAYEQYFGPGTRLTVT.

This clonotype has a handful of counts. J is TRBJ2-7 and V is TRBV7-8; perhaps D is TRBD1 or TRBD2 (5 bases each). The CDR3 runs 12 residues. Trimming took 6 bases from V and 2 from J, leaving 8 bases between them. Germline V gene data show CDR1 as SGHVS and CDR2 as FQNEAQ. CDR3 sequence: CASSRGPYEQYF. Written as DNA, the CDR3 is TGTGCCAGCAGTCGGGGCCCCTACGAGCAGTACTTC.

The gene calls are TRBV29-1 and TRBJ1-5; 9 bases fit TRBD1. With 7 bases clipped from V and 0 bases from J, the junction kept 7 bases outside the gene matches. The CDR3 runs to 15 residues. In germline, CDR1 is SQVTM, CDR2 ANQGSEA. The CDR3 DNA follows: TGCAGCGCCGGGACAGGGCGTTATAGCAATCAGCCCCAGCATTTT. Translation gives CSAGTGRYSNQPQHF.

The chain has TRBV24-1 and TRBJ2-2; D is ambiguous. CDR1 is KGHDR, CDR2 SFDVKD, per germline. The CDR3 consists of 12 residues. Trimming cost V 5 bases and J 4 bases, with 4 bases left between them. This CDR3 is CATSVRTGELFF. CDR3 DNA: TGTGCCACCAGTGTCCGCACCGGGGAGCTGTTTTTT.